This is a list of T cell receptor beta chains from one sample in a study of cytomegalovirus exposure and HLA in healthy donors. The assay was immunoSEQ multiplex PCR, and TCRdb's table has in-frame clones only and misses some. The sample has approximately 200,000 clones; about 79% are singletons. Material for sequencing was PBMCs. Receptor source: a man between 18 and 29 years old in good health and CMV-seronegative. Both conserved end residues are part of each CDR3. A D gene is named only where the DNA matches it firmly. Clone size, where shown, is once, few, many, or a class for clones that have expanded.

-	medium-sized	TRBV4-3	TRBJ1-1	CASSRSQGNTEAFF	TGCGCCAGCAGCCGTTCTCAGGGGAACACTGAAGCTTTCTTT
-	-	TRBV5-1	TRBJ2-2	CASTTPGGSDTGELFF	TGCGCCAGCACCACCCCGGGGGGCTCGGACACCGGGGAGCTGTTTTTT
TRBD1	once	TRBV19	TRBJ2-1	CASSIEGQLNEQFF	TGTGCCAGTAGTATAGAGGGACAGCTCAATGAGCAGTTCTTC
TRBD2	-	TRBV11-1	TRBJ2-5	CASSLNAGGQETQYF	TGTGCCAGCAGCTTAAACGCGGGGGGTCAAGAGACCCAGTACTTC
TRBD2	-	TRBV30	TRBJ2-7	CAWTLGGLAGNYEQYF	TGTGCCTGGACCTTGGGGGGACTAGCGGGAAACTACGAGCAGTACTTC
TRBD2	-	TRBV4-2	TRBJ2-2	CASSPTRSGTSSSGELFF	TGTGCCAGCAGCCCGACGAGGAGCGGGACTTCCTCCTCCGGGGAGCTGTTTTTT
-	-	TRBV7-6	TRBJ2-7	CASSLSWQGEDEQYF	TGTGCCAGCAGCTTATCCTGGCAGGGGGAGGACGAGCAGTACTTC
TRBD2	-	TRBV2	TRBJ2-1	CASGGLAGASYNEQFF	TGTGCCAGCGGGGGCCTAGCGGGTGCCTCCTACAATGAGCAGTTCTTC
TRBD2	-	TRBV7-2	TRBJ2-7	CASSFTSGGVNTYEQYF	TGTGCCAGCAGCTTCACTAGCGGGGGGGTCAACACCTACGAGCAGTACTTC
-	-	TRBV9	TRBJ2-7	CASSVRGASYEQYF	TGTGCCAGCAGCGTACGGGGGGCCTCCTACGAGCAGTACTTC
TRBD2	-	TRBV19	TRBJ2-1	CASSRLAGSNEQFF	TGTGCCAGTAGTAGGCTAGCGGGATCAAATGAGCAGTTCTTC
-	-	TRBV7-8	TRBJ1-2	CASSLNFVQAPRYTF	TGTGCCAGCAGCTTAAACTTCGTGCAGGCCCCCCGCTACACCTTC
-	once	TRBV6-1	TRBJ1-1	CASSPNTEAFF	TGTGCCAGCAGCCCCAATACTGAAGCTTTCTTT
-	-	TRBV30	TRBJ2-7	CAWSTQGNEQYF	TGTGCCTGGAGCACACAGGGTAACGAGCAGTACTTC
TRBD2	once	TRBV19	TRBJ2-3	CASSPGVAGGPRSQYF	TGTGCCAGTAGTCCCGGGGTAGCGGGAGGGCCGAGGTCGCAGTATTTT
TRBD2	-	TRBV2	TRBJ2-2	CASAGLAVGTGELFF	TGTGCCAGCGCGGGACTAGCGGTGGGAACCGGGGAGCTGTTTTTT
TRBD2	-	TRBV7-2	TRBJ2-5	CASSLLGTSGGRGETQYF	TGTGCCAGCAGCTTACTGGGGACTAGCGGGGGACGCGGAGAGACCCAGTACTTC
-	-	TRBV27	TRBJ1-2	CASSPGAPYGYTF	TGTGCCAGCAGTCCCGGAGCCCCCTATGGCTACACCTTC
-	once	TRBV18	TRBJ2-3	CASSPYEAKADTQYF	TGTGCCAGCTCACCATACGAAGCGAAGGCAGATACGCAGTATTTT
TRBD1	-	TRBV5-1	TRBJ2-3	CASSLISGTGGTDTQYF	TGCGCCAGCAGCCTAATATCCGGGACAGGGGGCACAGATACGCAGTATTTT
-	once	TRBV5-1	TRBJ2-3	CASSLAQGTDTQYF	TGCGCCAGCAGCTTGGCACAGGGCACAGATACGCAGTATTTT
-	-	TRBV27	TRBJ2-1	CASSLVGSNYNEQFF	TGTGCCAGCAGTTTGGTCGGGTCTAACTACAATGAGCAGTTCTTC
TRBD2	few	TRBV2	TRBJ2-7	CASRVAGALPEQYF	TGTGCCAGCAGGGTAGCGGGGGCCTTACCCGAGCAGTACTTC
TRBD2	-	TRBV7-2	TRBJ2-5	CASSLDGAGRETQYF	TGTGCCAGCAGCTTAGATGGAGCGGGGCGGGAGACCCAGTACTTC
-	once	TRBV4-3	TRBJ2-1	CASSQDLGAGTYNEQFF	TGCGCCAGCAGCCAAGATCTCGGAGCAGGGACCTACAATGAGCAGTTCTTC
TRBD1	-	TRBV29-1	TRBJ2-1	CSVELRDRGYNEQFF	TGCAGCGTTGAGCTACGGGACAGGGGATACAATGAGCAGTTCTTC
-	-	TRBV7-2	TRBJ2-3	CASSRDSRTDTQYF	TGTGCCAGCAGCCGGGACTCCCGCACAGATACGCAGTATTTT
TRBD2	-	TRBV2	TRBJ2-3	CASSGLAGDTQYF	TGTGCCAGCAGTGGACTAGCGGGGGATACGCAGTATTTT
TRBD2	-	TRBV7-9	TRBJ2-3	CASSPDPGGQRFTDTQYF	TGTGCCAGCAGCCCAGACCCGGGGGGTCAAAGATTCACAGATACGCAGTATTTT
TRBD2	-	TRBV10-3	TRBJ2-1	CAISVWGLEVNEQFF	TGTGCCATCAGCGTATGGGGACTAGAGGTGAATGAGCAGTTCTTC
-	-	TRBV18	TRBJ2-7	CASSPPGQNSHEQYF	TGTGCCAGCTCACCACCGGGGCAGAACTCCCACGAGCAGTACTTC
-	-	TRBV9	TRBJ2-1	CASSVAITGQGEQFF	TGTGCCAGCAGCGTAGCTATTACAGGGCAGGGCGAGCAGTTCTTC
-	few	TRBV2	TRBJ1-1	CASSEGDFDGEAFF	TGTGCCAGCAGTGAGGGGGACTTTGATGGTGAAGCTTTCTTT
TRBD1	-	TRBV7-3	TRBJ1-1	CASSLGQGDTEAFF	TGTGCCAGCAGCCTTGGACAGGGAGACACTGAAGCTTTCTTT
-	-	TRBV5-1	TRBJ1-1	CASSLEGGEAFF	TGCGCCAGCAGCTTGGAAGGCGGTGAAGCTTTCTTT
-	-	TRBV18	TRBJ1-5	CASSPQVLQDLLGPQHF	TGTGCCAGCTCACCACAGGTGTTACAGGACCTGTTGGGGCCCCAGCATTTT
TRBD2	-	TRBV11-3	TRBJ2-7	CASSLVPPGLAGYEQYF	TGTGCCAGCAGCTTAGTCCCCCCGGGACTAGCGGGTTACGAGCAGTACTTC
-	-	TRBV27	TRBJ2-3	CASSPIRGTDTQYF	TGTGCCAGCAGTCCCATCCGGGGCACAGATACGCAGTATTTT
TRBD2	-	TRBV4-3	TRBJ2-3	CASSRRTSGSPQVDTQYF	TGCGCCAGCAGCCGACGGACTAGCGGGAGCCCTCAGGTAGATACGCAGTATTTT
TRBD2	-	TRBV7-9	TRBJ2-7	CASSPDPGLAGFYSYEQYF	TGTGCCAGCAGCCCGGACCCGGGACTAGCGGGGTTTTATTCCTACGAGCAGTACTTC